A selection of T cell receptor beta chains follows, all from one sample in a study of Ad26.COV2.S vaccination and SARS-CoV-2 variants. Sequenced by immunoSEQ multiplex PCR; TCRdb stores in-frame clones only, minus some. The table lists 350,000 to 400,000 clones, around 89% of them singletons. The sequenced sample was peripheral blood, obtained in a trial of Ad26.COV2.S vaccine versus placebo. The receptors were gathered from a person between 18 and 65 years old who received the Ad26.COV2.S COVID-19 vaccine or a placebo. CDR3s include the opening cysteine and the closing phenylalanine or tryptophan. A D gene is named only where the DNA matches it firmly. Clone size, where shown, is once, few, many, or a class for clones that have expanded.

cdr3_nt cdr3_aa v_call clone_size d_call j_call cdr3_length
TGTGCCAGCAGCCCCACGCGCCAACTCCAGTACTTC CASSPTRQLQYF TRBV7-8 - - TRBJ2-5 12
TGTGCCAGCAGCCCCGTGGGGGGTTACGAGCAGTACTTC CASSPVGGYEQYF TRBV14 - - TRBJ2-7 13
TGTGCCAGTGGCTTAAACAATGAGCAGTTCTTC CASGLNNEQFF TRBV12-3/TRBV12-4 - - TRBJ2-1 11
TGTGCCACCAGCCAATCGACTAGCTCAGGTGCAGATACGCAGTATTTT CATSQSTSSGADTQYF TRBV15 - TRBD2 TRBJ2-3 16
TGCACCCCTTGGCGGAACACTGAAGCTTTCTTT CTPWRNTEAFF TRBV29-1 - - TRBJ1-1 11
TGTGCCTGGACCCGGGACAGGGCAGGCGAGCAGTTCTTC CAWTRDRAGEQFF TRBV30 - TRBD1 TRBJ2-1 13
TGTGCCTGGCACGCCGGACGGGGCAACACTGAAGCTTTCTTT CAWHAGRGNTEAFF TRBV30 - - TRBJ1-1 14
TGCGCCAGCAGTCAATCGGGAGCATCCGCCCTGAACGGGGGTAGCGCCTACGAGCAGTACTTC CASSQSGASALNGGSAYEQYF TRBV23-1 - - TRBJ2-7 21
TGTGCCTGGAGGTCCGCAGGGGGAACCTACGAGCAGTACTTC CAWRSAGGTYEQYF TRBV30 - TRBD1 TRBJ2-7 14
TGTGCCAGCAGTGGGGGCAGAACTGGGGCCAACGTCCTGACTTTC CASSGGRTGANVLTF TRBV2 - - TRBJ2-6 15
TGTGCCACCCTTAGCGGGAGCTCCTACGAGCAGTACTTC CATLSGSSYEQYF TRBV28 once TRBD2 TRBJ2-7 13
TGTGCCAGCAGCCAAGATTTCCAAGCGGGGCTCACAGATACGCAGTATTTT CASSQDFQAGLTDTQYF TRBV4-2 once TRBD2 TRBJ2-3 17